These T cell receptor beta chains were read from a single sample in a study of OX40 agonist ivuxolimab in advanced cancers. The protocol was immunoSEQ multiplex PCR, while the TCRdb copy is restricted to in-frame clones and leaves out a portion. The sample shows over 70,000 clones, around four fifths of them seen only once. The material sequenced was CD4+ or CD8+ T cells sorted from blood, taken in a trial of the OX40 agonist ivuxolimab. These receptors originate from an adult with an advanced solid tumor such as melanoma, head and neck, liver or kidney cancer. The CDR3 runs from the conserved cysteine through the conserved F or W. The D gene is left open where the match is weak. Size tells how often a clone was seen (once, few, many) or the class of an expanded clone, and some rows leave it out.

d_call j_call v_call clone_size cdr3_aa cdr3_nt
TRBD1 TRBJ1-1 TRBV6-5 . CASSSDRATENTEAFF TGTGCCAGCAGTTCGGACAGGGCGACGGAGAACACTGAAGCTTTCTTT
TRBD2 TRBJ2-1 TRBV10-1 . CASSGPSGGVYEQFF TGCGCCAGCAGTGGGCCTAGCGGGGGAGTCTATGAGCAGTTCTTC
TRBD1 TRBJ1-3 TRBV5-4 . CASSLNRGRENTIYF TGTGCCAGCAGCTTGAACAGGGGTAGAGAAAACACCATATATTTT
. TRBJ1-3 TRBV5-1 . CASSFSSGNTIYF TGCGCCAGCAGCTTCAGCTCTGGAAACACCATATATTTT
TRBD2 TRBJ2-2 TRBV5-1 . CASSKTSGRDTGELFF TGCGCCAGCAGCAAGACTAGCGGGAGGGACACCGGGGAGCTGTTTTTT
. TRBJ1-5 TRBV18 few CASSPVSNQPQHF TGTGCCAGCTCACCGGTGAGCAATCAGCCCCAGCATTTT
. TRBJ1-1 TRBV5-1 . CASSLSSWNTEAFF TGCGCCAGCAGCTTGAGCAGTTGGAACACTGAAGCTTTCTTT
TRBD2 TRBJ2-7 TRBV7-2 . CASSITSGRAINEQYF TGTGCCAGCAGCATTACTAGCGGGAGGGCTATCAACGAGCAGTACTTC
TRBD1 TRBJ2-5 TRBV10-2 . CASRQAGTGESETQYF TGCGCCAGCAGACAGGCCGGGACAGGGGAATCGGAGACCCAGTACTTC
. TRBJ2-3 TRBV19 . CASGGRLLDTQYF TGTGCGAGTGGCGGGCGCCTTTTGGATACGCAGTATTTT
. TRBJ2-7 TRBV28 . CAGSPGHTYEQYF TGTGCCGGAAGCCCGGGACACACCTACGAGCAGTACTTC
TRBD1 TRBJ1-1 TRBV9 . CASSVDGRGTEAFF TGTGCCAGCAGCGTGGATGGCAGGGGGACTGAAGCTTTCTTT
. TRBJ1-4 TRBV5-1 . CASSLAGGRNEKLFF TGCGCCAGCAGCTTGGCGGGGGGAAGGAATGAAAAACTGTTTTTT
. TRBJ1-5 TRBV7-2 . CASSLDTGRIYQPQHF TGTGCCAGCAGCTTAGATACAGGGCGGATTTATCAGCCCCAGCATTTT
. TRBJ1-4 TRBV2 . CASMGDPGGEKLFF TGTGCCAGCATGGGTGACCCGGGCGGAGAAAAACTGTTTTTT
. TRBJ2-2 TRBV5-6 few CASSSLTDTNTGELFF TGTGCCAGCAGCTCCTTGACAGATACGAACACCGGGGAGCTGTTTTTT
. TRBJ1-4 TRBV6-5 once CASSYSIPNEKLFF TGTGCCAGCAGTTACTCGATCCCAAATGAAAAACTGTTTTTT
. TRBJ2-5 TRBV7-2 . CASSLRVRETQYF TGTGCCAGCAGCTTGAGGGTTAGGGAGACCCAGTACTTC
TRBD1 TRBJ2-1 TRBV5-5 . CASSFRGQGNNEQFF TGTGCCAGCAGCTTTAGGGGACAGGGAAACAATGAGCAGTTCTTC
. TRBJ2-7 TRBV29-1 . CSVAGITGPYEQYF TGCAGCGTTGCCGGAATTACCGGGCCCTACGAGCAGTACTTC
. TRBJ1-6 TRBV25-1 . CASGYAYNSPLHF TGTGCCAGTGGGTACGCCTATAATTCACCCCTCCACTTT
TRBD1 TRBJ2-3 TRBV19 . CASTSPGQGGTQYF TGTGCCAGTACCTCTCCGGGACAGGGCGGTACGCAGTATTTT
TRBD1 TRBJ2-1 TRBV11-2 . CASSYRTGANEQFF TGTGCCAGCAGCTACCGGACAGGGGCAAATGAGCAGTTCTTC
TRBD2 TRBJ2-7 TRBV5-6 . CASSVSRGGQYF TGTGCCAGCAGCGTTTCGCGCGGGGGGCAGTACTTC
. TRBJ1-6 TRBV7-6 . CASSLQVSYNSPLHF TGTGCCAGCAGCTTGCAGGTCTCCTATAATTCACCCCTCCACTTT
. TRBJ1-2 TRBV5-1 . CASSLGTINYGYTF TGCGCCAGCAGCTTGGGTACCATCAACTATGGCTACACCTTC
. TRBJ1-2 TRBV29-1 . CSVEGQGRRGYTF TGCAGCGTTGAGGGGCAGGGGAGACGAGGCTACACCTTC
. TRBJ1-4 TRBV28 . CASSLRSGMSRNEKLFF TGTGCCAGCAGTTTAAGGTCGGGTATGTCCCGTAATGAAAAACTGTTTTTT
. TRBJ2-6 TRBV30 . CAWSVLPSSGANVLTF TGTGCCTGGAGTGTACTACCCAGTTCTGGGGCCAACGTCCTGACTTTC
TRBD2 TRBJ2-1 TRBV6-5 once CASSQSSGNYNEQFF TGTGCCAGCAGTCAGAGTAGCGGGAACTACAATGAGCAGTTCTTC
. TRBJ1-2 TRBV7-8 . CASSLVAGPGGYTF TGTGCCAGCAGCTTAGTAGCGGGTCCGGGGGGCTACACCTTC
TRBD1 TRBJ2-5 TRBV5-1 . CASSSTDRGQTQYF TGCGCCAGCAGCTCCACGGACAGGGGTCAGACCCAGTACTTC
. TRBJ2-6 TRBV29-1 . CSVGLSGANVLTF TGCAGCGTTGGACTCTCTGGGGCCAACGTCCTGACTTTC
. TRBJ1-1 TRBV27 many CASSLVGTSTEAFF TGTGCCAGCAGTTTAGTAGGGACTAGCACTGAAGCTTTCTTT
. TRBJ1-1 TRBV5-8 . CASSFRREGTEAFF TGTGCCAGCAGCTTTCGCCGGGAAGGCACTGAAGCTTTCTTT
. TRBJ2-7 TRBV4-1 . CASSLVQVSLYEQYF .
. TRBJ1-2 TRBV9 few CASSTPQGAGYTF TGTGCCAGCAGCACACCCCAAGGGGCTGGCTACACCTTC
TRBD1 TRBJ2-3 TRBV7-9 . CASSSQGTDTQYF TGTGCCAGCAGCTCACAGGGGACAGATACGCAGTATTTT
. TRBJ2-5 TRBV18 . CASSPGIRETQYF TGTGCCAGCTCACCAGGGATTCGGGAGACCCAGTACTTC
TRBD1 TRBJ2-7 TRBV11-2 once CASSSRQGAPYEQYF TGTGCCAGCAGCTCCCGACAGGGGGCCCCCTACGAGCAGTACTTC
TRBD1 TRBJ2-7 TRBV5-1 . CASSAGTGRYEQYF TGCGCCAGCAGCGCAGGGACAGGGAGGTACGAGCAGTACTTC
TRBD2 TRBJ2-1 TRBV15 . CATSRGGGDYNEQFF TGTGCCACCAGCAGAGGCGGGGGGGACTACAATGAGCAGTTCTTC
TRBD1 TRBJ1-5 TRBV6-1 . CASSAGQKNQPQHF TGTGCCAGCAGTGCGGGACAGAAAAATCAGCCCCAGCATTTT
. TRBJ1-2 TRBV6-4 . CASSDFRAPGGYGYTF TGTGCCAGCAGTGATTTCCGGGCCCCCGGCGGCTATGGCTACACCTTC
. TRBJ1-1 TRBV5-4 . CASSQDRTLGVNTEAFF TGCGCCAGCAGCCAAGATCGGACCTTGGGGGTGAACACTGAAGCTTTCTTT
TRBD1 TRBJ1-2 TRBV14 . CASSQGPPGQINYGYTF TGTGCCAGCAGCCAAGGCCCTCCGGGACAGATTAACTATGGCTACACCTTC
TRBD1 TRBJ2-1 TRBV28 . CASPPGTGFYNEQFF TGTGCCAGCCCCCCCGGGACAGGGTTTTACAATGAGCAGTTCTTC